The T cell receptor beta chain described here comes from a study of blood T cell repertoires in COVID-19. For the study at large: Samples of COVID-19 (acute and convalescent) were obtained from the United States, Italy and Spain. Sources were T cells, B-cell-depleted T cells, or PBMCs; the material itself was cDNA or gDNA.

The trim removed 4 bases at V and 5 bases at J, leaving 9 bases unmatched. Germline loops: CDR1 SGHTA, CDR2 FQGTGA. The CDR3 loop spans 15 amino acids. As originally analysed: Reference gene primer amplification gave nucleated cell count estimates. Sequencing used immunoSEQ multiplex PCR; TCRdb keeps in-frame clones, though not all of them. V, J and clone size reflect that table, while D and trimming were determined from the DNA. The data contain a few hundred thousand clones, over 70% of them singletons. This sequence joins TRBV7-3 and TRBJ2-7; 9 nucleotides match TRBD2. The sequence was obtained from a woman in her 50s with acute or convalescent COVID-19. The sample comprised peripheral blood. The CDR3 here is CASSSHSGSSNEQYF. For the CDR3, the DNA is TGTGCCAGCAGCTCACATAGCGGGAGTTCCAACGAGCAGTACTTC.